This is a list of T cell receptor beta chains from one sample in a study of T cells in Graves' hyperthyroidism and ophthalmopathy. TCRdb independently ran MiXCR on the multiplex PCR reads; one entry per CDR3 protein. The sample records 380,000 or so distinct CDR3 sequences, over 11% being singletons. Sequences were obtained from blood. These receptors originate from a woman in her 30s with Graves' hyperthyroidism. The CDR3 runs from the conserved cysteine through the conserved F or W. A D gene is named only where the DNA matches it firmly. Size is stated for part of the rows, as once, few or many counts, or as a class when the clone is expanded.

size	V	J	D	CDR3	DNA
many	TRBV20-1	TRBJ2-1	.	CSASRGGSYNEQFF	TGCAGTGCGAGCCGTGGGGGCTCCTACAATGAGCAGTTCTTC
many	TRBV6-2/TRBV6-3	TRBJ1-1	.	CASSYSSGRNTEAFF	TGTGCCAGCAGTTACTCGTCAGGGAGGAACACTGAAGCTTTCTTT
many	TRBV7-9	TRBJ2-7	.	CASSLAGDHIYEQYF	TGTGCCAGCAGCTTAGCAGGGGATCACATCTACGAGCAGTACTTC
many	TRBV28	TRBJ2-4	TRBD1	CASSSGQGVNIQYF	TGTGCCAGCAGCTCGGGACAGGGCGTGAACATTCAGTACTTC
many	TRBV6-1	TRBJ2-1	TRBD2	CASSYAGENNEQFF	TGTGCCAGCAGTTACGCGGGAGAGAACAATGAGCAGTTCTTC
.	TRBV4-3	TRBJ2-2	.	CASSQDARRGRRTGELFF	TGCGCCAGCAGCCAAGATGCCCGACGGGGGCGCAGGACCGGGGAGCTGTTTTTT
.	TRBV4-1	TRBJ2-7	.	CASSQVRDYEQYF	TGCGCCAGCAGCCAAGTTAGGGACTACGAGCAGTACTTC
few	TRBV30	TRBJ2-3	.	CAWSGAADTQYF	TGTGCCTGGAGTGGGGCAGCAGATACGCAGTATTTT
few	TRBV27	TRBJ1-3	.	CASRDIKSGNTIYF	TGTGCCAGCAGGGACATAAAATCCGGAAACACCATATATTTT
many	TRBV30	TRBJ2-7	.	CAWSRRATEQYF	TGTGCCTGGAGTCGGAGGGCTACCGAGCAGTACTTC
few	TRBV20-1	TRBJ2-3	TRBD2	CSARAGTSGSGTQYF	TGCAGTGCTAGAGCCGGGACTAGCGGGAGCGGTACGCAGTATTTT
few	TRBV6-1	TRBJ2-3	.	CASSYSHLSTDTQYF	TGTGCCAGCAGTTATTCGCACTTAAGCACAGATACGCAGTATTTT
few	TRBV24-1	TRBJ2-3	.	CATSDPSTDTQYF	TGTGCCACCAGTGATCCCAGCACAGATACGCAGTATTTT
many	TRBV20-1	TRBJ2-2	.	CSAGRPFANTGELFF	TGCAGTGCTGGGAGACCGTTCGCGAACACCGGGGAGCTGTTTTTT
few	TRBV20-1	TRBJ1-6	TRBD1	CSAWDRTGTYNSPLHF	TGCAGTGCGTGGGACAGAACGGGCACCTATAATTCACCCCTCCACTTT
.	TRBV11-2	TRBJ2-1	TRBD2	CASSSGGLPSIEQFF	TGTGCCAGCAGCTCGGGAGGGCTTCCGTCAATTGAGCAGTTCTTC
few	TRBV20-1	TRBJ1-2	.	CSAPGRGRRYTF	TGCAGTGCCCCGGGGCGCGGACGGCGCTACACCTTC
many	TRBV20-1	TRBJ2-3	TRBD2	CSARPSGWTSGRRGTDTQYF	TGCAGTGCCCGACCCTCGGGGTGGACTAGCGGGAGGCGAGGCACAGATACGCAGTATTTT
few	TRBV11-2	TRBJ2-3	TRBD2	CASSWTGTSGRADTQYF	TGTGCCAGCAGCTGGACCGGGACTAGCGGGAGGGCAGATACGCAGTATTTT
few	TRBV28	TRBJ2-7	.	CASGSGTGVVSYEQYF	TGTGCCAGCGGATCGGGGACGGGAGTGGTATCCTACGAGCAGTACTTC
many	TRBV13	TRBJ2-3	TRBD1	CASSLERTTFGQGLSYPTDTQYF	TGTGCCAGCAGCTTGGAAAGAACCACGTTTGGACAGGGCCTTTCCTACCCTACAGATACGCAGTATTTT
few	TRBV6-1	TRBJ1-5	.	CASTQGSNQPQHF	TGTGCCAGCACCCAGGGTAGCAATCAGCCCCAGCATTTT
.	TRBV9	TRBJ2-2	.	CASSVDPTFFGELFF	TGTGCCAGCAGCGTAGACCCTACATTTTTTGGGGAGCTGTTTTTT
many	TRBV2	TRBJ2-3	TRBD2	CASEGTSGRAGTDTQYF	TGTGCCAGCGAGGGGACTAGCGGGAGGGCGGGCACAGATACGCAGTATTTT